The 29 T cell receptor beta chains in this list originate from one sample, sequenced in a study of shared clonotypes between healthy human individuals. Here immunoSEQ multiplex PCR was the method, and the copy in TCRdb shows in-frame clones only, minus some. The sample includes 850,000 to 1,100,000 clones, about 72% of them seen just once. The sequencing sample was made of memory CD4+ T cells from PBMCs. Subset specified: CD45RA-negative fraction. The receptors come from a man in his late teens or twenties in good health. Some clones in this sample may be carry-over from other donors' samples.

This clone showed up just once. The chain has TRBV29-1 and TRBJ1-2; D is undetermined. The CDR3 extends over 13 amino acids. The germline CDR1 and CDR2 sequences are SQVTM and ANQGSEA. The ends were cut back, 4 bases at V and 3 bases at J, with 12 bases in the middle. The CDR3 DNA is TGCAGCGTTGTCTCTAGGCCGGACTATGGCTACACCTTC. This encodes CSVVSRPDYGYTF. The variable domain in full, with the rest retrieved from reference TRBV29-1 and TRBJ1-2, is SAVISQKPSRDICQRGTSLTIQCQVDSQVTMMFWYRQQPGQSLTLIATANQGSEATYESGFVIDKFPISRPNLTFSTLTVSNMSPEDSSIYLCSVVSRPDYGYTFGSGTRLTVV.

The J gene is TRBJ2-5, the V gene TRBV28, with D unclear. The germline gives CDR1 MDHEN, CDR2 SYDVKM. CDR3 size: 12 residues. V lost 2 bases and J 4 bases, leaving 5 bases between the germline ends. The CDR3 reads CASSLRRETQYF. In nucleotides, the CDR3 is TGTGCCAGCAGTTTACGGCGAGAGACCCAGTACTTC.

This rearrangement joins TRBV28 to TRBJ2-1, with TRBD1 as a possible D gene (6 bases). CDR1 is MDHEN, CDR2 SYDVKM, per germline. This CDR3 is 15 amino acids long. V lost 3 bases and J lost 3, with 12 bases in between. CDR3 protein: CASSLPRGNYNEQFF. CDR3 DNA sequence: TGTGCCAGCAGTTTGCCTAGGGGGAACTACAATGAGCAGTTCTTC. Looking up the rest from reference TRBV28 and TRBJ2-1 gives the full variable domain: DVKVTQSSRYLVKRTGEKVFLECVQDMDHENMFWYRQDPGLGLRLIYFSYDVKMKEKGDIPEGYSVSREKKERFSLILESASTNQTSMYLCASSLPRGNYNEQFFGPGTRLTVL.

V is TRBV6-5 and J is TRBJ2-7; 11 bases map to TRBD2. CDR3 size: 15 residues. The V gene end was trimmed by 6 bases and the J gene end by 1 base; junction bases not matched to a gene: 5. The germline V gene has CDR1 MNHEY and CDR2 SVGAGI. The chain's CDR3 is CASRPGTSGSYEQYF. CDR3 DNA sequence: TGTGCCAGCAGGCCCGGGACTAGCGGTTCCTACGAGCAGTACTTC.

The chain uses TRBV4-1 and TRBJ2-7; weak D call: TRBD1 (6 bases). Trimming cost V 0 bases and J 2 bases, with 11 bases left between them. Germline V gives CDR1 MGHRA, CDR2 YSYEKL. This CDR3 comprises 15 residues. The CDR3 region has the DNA TGCGCCAGCAGCCAAGATCAGCCAGGGGCCTACGAGCAGTACTTC. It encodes CASSQDQPGAYEQYF.

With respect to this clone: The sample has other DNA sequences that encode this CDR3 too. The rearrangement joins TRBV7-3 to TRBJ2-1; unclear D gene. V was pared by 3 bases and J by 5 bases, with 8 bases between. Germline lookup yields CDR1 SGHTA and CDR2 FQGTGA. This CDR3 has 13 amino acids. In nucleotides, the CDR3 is TGTGCCAGCAGCTTCGCCAGAGACAATGAGCAGTTCTTC. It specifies CASSFARDNEQFF.

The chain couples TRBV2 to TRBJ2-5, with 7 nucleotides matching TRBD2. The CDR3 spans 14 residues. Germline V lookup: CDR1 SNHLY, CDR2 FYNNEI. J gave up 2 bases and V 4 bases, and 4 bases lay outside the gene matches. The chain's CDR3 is CASSGGRGQETQYF. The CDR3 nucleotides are TGTGCCAGCAGTGGCGGGAGAGGGCAAGAGACCCAGTACTTC.

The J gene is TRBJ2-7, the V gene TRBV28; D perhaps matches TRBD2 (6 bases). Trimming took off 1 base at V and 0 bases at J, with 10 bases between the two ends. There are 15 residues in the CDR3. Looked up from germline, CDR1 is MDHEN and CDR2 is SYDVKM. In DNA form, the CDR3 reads TGTGCCAGCAGTTTATCTGGCGGGATCTCCTACGAGCAGTACTTC. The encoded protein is CASSLSGGISYEQYF.

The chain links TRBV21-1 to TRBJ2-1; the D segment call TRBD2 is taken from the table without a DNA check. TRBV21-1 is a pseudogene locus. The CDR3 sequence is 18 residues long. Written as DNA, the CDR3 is TGTGCCAGCAGCAAAGGATATTTGGCGGGAGCATCCTACAATGAGCAGTTCTTC. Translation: CASSKGYLAGASYNEQFF.

CDR3 amino acids: CASSLYRASLEQYF. Here the CDR3 DNA reads TGTGCCAGCAGCTTATATAGGGCCTCCCTCGAGCAGTACTTC. The chain couples TRBV7-3 to TRBJ2-7; D unresolved. Per germline, CDR1 SGHTA and CDR2 FQGTGA. Trimming removed 2 bases from V and 6 bases from J, with 14 bases in between. The CDR3 covers 14 residues.

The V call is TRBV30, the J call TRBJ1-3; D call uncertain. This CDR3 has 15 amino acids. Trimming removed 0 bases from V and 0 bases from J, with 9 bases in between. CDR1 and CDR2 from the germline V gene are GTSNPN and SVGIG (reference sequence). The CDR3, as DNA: TGTGCCTGGAGTGTGAAAGGGAGCTCTGGAAACACCATATATTTT. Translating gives CAWSVKGSSGNTIYF.

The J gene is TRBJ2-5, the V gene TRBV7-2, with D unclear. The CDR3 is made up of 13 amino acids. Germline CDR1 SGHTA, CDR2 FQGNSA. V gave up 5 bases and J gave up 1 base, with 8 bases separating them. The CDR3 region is CASSVRLQETQYF. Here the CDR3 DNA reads TGTGCCAGCAGCGTACGGCTCCAAGAGACCCAGTACTTC.

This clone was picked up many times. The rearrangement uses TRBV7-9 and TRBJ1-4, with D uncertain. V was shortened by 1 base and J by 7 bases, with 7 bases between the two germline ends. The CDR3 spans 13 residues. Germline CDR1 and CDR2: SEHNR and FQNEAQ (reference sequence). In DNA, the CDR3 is TGTGCCAGCAGCTTAGGGTGGGGTGAAAAACTGTTTTTT. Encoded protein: CASSLGWGEKLFF. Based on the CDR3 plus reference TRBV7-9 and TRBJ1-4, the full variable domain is DTGVSQNPRHKITKRGQNVTFRCDPISEHNRLYWYRQTLGQGPEFLTYFQNEAQLEKSRLLSDRFSAERPKGSFSTLEIQRTEQGDSAMYLCASSLGWGEKLFFGSGTQLSVL.

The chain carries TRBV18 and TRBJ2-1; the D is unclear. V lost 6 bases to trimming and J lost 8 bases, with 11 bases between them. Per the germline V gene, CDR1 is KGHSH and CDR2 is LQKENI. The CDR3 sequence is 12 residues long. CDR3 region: CASSGSVDEQFF. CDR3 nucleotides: TGTGCCAGCTCGGGGTCGGTAGATGAGCAGTTCTTC. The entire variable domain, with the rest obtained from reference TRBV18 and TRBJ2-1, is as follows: NAGVMQNPRHLVRRRGQEARLRCSPMKGHSHVYWYRQLPEEGLKFMVYLQKENIIDESGMPKERFSAEFPKEGPSILRIQQVVRGDSAAYFCASSGSVDEQFFGPGTRLTVL.

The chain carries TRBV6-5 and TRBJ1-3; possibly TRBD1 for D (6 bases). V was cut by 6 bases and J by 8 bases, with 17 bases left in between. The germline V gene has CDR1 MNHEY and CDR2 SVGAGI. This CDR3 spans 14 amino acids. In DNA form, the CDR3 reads TGTGCCAGCAGCAGCACAGGGAGAAGAGACACCATATATTTT. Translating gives CASSSTGRRDTIYF.

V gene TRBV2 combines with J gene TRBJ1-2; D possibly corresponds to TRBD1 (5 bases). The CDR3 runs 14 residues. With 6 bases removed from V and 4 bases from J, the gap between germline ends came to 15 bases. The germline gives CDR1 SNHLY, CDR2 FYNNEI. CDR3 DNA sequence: TGTGCCAGCAGGGGGGGTCTAGGGGCCTATGGCTACACCTTC. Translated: CASRGGLGAYGYTF.

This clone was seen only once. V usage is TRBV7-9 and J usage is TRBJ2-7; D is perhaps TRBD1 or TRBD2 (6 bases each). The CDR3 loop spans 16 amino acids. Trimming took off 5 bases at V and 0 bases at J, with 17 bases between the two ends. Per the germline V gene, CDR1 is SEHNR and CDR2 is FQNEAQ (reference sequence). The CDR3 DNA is TGTGCCAGCAGCCCACAGGGACTGTTCTCCTCCTACGAGCAGTACTTC. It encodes CASSPQGLFSSYEQYF.

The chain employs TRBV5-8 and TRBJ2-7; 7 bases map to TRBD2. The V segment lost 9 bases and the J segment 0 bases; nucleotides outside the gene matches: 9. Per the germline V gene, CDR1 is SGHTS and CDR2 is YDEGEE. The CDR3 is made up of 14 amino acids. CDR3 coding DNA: TGTGCCACCCGACGGGGGGTCCACTCCTACGAGCAGTACTTC. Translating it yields CATRRGVHSYEQYF.

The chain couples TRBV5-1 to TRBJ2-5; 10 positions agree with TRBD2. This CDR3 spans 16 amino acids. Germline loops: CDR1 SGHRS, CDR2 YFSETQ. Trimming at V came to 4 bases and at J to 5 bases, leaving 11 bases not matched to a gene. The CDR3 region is CASSKRAGGPGETQYF. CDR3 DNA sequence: TGCGCCAGCAGCAAAAGAGCGGGAGGGCCGGGGGAGACCCAGTACTTC.

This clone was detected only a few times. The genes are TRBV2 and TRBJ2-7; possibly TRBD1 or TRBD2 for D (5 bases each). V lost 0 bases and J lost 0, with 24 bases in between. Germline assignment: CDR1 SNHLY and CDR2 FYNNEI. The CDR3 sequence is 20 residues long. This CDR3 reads CASSEALHIGPGRFSYEQYF. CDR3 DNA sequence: TGTGCCAGCAGTGAAGCGCTTCATATAGGTCCGGGGCGATTCTCCTACGAGCAGTACTTC.

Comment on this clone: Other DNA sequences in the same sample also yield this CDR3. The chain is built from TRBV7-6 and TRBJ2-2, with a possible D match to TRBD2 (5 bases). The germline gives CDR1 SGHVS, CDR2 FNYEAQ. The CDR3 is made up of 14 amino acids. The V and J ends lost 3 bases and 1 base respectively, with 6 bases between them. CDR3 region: CASSLAGNTGELFF. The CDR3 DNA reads TGTGCCAGCAGCTTGGCGGGGAACACCGGGGAGCTGTTTTTT.

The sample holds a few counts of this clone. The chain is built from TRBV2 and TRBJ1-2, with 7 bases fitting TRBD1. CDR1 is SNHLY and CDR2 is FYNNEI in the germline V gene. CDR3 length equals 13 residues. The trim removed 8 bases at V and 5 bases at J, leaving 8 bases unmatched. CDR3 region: CASGGGQSYGYTF. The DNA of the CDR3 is TGTGCCAGCGGCGGGGGACAGTCATATGGCTACACCTTC.

DNA of the CDR3: TGTGCCAGCAGCCAAGAGGACGGGATTGAGCCCCAGCATTTT. Translated, it gives CASSQEDGIEPQHF. This chain joins TRBV27 and TRBJ1-5; D remains unclear. The germline gives CDR1 MNHEY, CDR2 SMNVEV (reference sequence). V was trimmed by 6 bases and J by 8 bases, leaving 17 bases between them. The CDR3 extends over 14 amino acids.

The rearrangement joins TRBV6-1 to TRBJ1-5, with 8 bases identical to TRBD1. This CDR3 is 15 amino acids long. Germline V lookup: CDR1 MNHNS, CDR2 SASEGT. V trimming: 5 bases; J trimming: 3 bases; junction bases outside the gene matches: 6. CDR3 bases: TGTGCCAGCAGTAACGGACAGGGTAACAATCAGCCCCAGCATTTT. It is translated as CASSNGQGNNQPQHF.

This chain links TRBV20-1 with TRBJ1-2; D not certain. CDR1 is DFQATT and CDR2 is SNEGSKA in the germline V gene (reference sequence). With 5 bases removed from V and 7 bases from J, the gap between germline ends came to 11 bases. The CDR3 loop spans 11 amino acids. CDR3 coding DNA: TGCAGTGCTCTCACCTTCCGTGGCTACACCTTC. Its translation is CSALTFRGYTF.

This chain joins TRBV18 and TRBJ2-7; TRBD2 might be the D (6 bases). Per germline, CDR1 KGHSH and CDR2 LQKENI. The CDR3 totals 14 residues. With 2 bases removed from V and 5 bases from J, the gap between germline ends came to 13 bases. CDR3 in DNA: TGTGCCAGCTCACCAGCGGGGTTTATGGACGAGCAGTACTTC. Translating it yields CASSPAGFMDEQYF. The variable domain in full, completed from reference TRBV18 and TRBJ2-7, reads NAGVMQNPRHLVRRRGQEARLRCSPMKGHSHVYWYRQLPEEGLKFMVYLQKENIIDESGMPKERFSAEFPKEGPSILRIQQVVRGDSAAYFCASSPAGFMDEQYFGPGTRLTVT.

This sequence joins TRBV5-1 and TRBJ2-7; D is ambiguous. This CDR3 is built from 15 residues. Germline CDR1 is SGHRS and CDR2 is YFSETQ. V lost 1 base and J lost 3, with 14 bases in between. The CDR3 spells CASSLLPTSLYEQYF. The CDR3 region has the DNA TGCGCCAGCAGCTTGCTGCCAACCTCCCTCTACGAGCAGTACTTC.

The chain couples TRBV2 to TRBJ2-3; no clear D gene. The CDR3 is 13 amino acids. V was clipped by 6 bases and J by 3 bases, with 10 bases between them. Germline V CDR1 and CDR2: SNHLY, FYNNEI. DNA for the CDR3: TGTGCCAGCAGCGCCGGACGAACAGATACGCAGTATTTT. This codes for CASSAGRTDTQYF.

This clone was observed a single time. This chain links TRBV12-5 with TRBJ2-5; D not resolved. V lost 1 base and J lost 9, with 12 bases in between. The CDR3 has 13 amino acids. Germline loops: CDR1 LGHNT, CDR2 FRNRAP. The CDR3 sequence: CASGLDVEVPQYF. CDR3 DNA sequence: TGTGCTAGTGGTTTGGATGTTGAGGTCCCCCAGTACTTC.